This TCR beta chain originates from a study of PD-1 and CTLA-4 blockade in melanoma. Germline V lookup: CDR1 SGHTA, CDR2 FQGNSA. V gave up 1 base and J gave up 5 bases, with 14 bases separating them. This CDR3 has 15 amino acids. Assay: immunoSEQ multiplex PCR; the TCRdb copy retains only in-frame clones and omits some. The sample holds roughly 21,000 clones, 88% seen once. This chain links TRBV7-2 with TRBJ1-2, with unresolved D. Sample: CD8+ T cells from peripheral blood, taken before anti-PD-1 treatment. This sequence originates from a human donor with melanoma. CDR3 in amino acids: CASSLVSGEVYGYTF. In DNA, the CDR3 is TGTGCCAGCAGCTTAGTTTCGGGCGAGGTTTATGGCTACACCTTC.